This is a list of T cell receptor beta chains from one sample in a study of blood T cell repertoires in COVID-19. Repertoires were generated with immunoSEQ multiplex PCR, while TCRdb's copy carries only in-frame clones and drops some. The sample has roughly 53,000 clones, 90% to 95% seen once. Sample: peripheral blood. These receptors all come from a human donor in a cohort sampled during active COVID-19. CDR3s include the opening cysteine and the closing phenylalanine or tryptophan. D genes are given only for firm matches. A row's size may be missing; if present it is once, few, many or a size class.

d_call | j_call | v_call | clone_size | cdr3_nt | cdr3_aa
NA | TRBJ1-1 | TRBV6-5 | NA | TGTGCCAGCAGTTACAGCGGCATGAACACTGAAGCTTTCTTT | CASSYSGMNTEAFF
NA | TRBJ1-1 | TRBV7-2 | NA | TGTGCCAGCAGCTTACCGGGCGGGAGGGAAGCTTTCTTT | CASSLPGGREAFF
NA | TRBJ2-3 | TRBV18 | NA | TGTGCCAGCTCACTAGCTCGGGGAGATACGCAGTATTTT | CASSLARGDTQYF
NA | TRBJ2-1 | TRBV7-2 | NA | TGTGCCAGCAGCTTAGCGTTGCAGGGCTCCTACAATGAGCAGTTCTTC | CASSLALQGSYNEQFF
NA | TRBJ2-1 | TRBV21-1 | NA | TGTGCCAGCAGCCTTGGGTCGGGCAATGAGCAGTTCTTC | CASSLGSGNEQFF
NA | TRBJ2-7 | TRBV28 | NA | TGTGCCAGCAGGATCGAGGGCTACTCCTACGAGCAGTACTTC | CASRIEGYSYEQYF
NA | TRBJ2-6 | TRBV28 | NA | TGTGCCAGCAGTTTTTGGGGCGGGGCCAACGTCCTGACTTTC | CASSFWGGANVLTF
TRBD2 | TRBJ2-5 | TRBV20-1 | NA | TGCAGTGCTAGTTTTTTGCGGGGGCAAGAGACCCAGTACTTC | CSASFLRGQETQYF
TRBD2 | TRBJ2-1 | TRBV19 | once | TGTGCCAGTAGATCTCGACTAGCGGGGGGGGTTGAGCAGTTCTTC | CASRSRLAGGVEQFF
NA | TRBJ1-2 | TRBV6-1 | NA | TGTGCCAGCAGTGAGTCCGGGAGGGGAGGCTACACCTTC | CASSESGRGGYTF
NA | TRBJ1-1 | TRBV19 | NA | TGTGCCAGTAGCCAATACCCTATCGGGGGGGTCTCCGATGAAGCTTTCTTT | CASSQYPIGGVSDEAFF
TRBD1 | TRBJ2-2 | TRBV4-3 | NA | TGCGCCAGCAGCCAGGACAGGGGCACCGGGGAGCTGTTTTTT | CASSQDRGTGELFF
NA | TRBJ1-2 | TRBV6-6 | NA | TGTGCCAGCAAGATGGACAGCTATGGCTACACCTTC | CASKMDSYGYTF
TRBD1 | TRBJ2-1 | TRBV5-6 | NA | TGTGCCAGCAGCCGGGGACAGGGGGTCGGCAATGAGCAGTTCTTC | CASSRGQGVGNEQFF
NA | TRBJ1-1 | TRBV19 | NA | TGTGCCAGTAGTATGACCAGGACAGCCATGAACACTGAAGCTTTCTTT | CASSMTRTAMNTEAFF
TRBD1 | TRBJ1-2 | TRBV28 | NA | TGTGCCAGCAGTCCTCAGGGGGCGCTTGGCTACACCTTC | CASSPQGALGYTF
NA | TRBJ2-6 | TRBV19 | NA | TGTGCCAGTAGTATAGACACTGCGGGACAGCACTCTGGGGCCAACGTCCTGACTTTC | CASSIDTAGQHSGANVLTF
NA | TRBJ2-3 | TRBV4-3 | NA | TGCGCCAGCAGCCAAGATTCTGGACAGTTGGATACGCAGTATTTT | CASSQDSGQLDTQYF
TRBD1 | TRBJ1-4 | TRBV9 | NA | TGTGCCAGCAGCAGAGAGAAGGGGACAGGGGTAGAAAAACTGTTTTTT | CASSREKGTGVEKLFF
TRBD2 | TRBJ2-3 | TRBV19 | once | TGTGCCAGTAGTAAACTTAGCGGGAAAACAGATACGCAGTATTTT | CASSKLSGKTDTQYF
TRBD1 | TRBJ2-7 | TRBV29-1 | NA | TGCAGCGTTGAAGATTGGGGACAGGGAGGATCCTACGAGCAGTACTTC | CSVEDWGQGGSYEQYF
TRBD2 | TRBJ2-2 | TRBV7-2 | NA | TGTGCCAGCAGCTTAAGTCAATCTGCGGGGGCCGGGGAGCTGTTTTTT | CASSLSQSAGAGELFF
TRBD2 | TRBJ2-5 | TRBV14 | NA | TGTGCCAGCAGAACGGGGACTAGCGGGGGGGACCAAGAGACCCAGTACTTC | CASRTGTSGGDQETQYF
NA | TRBJ1-6 | TRBV5-5 | NA | TGTGCCAGCAGCTTGGCTGGGAAGGGGTCCTATAATTCACCCCTCCACTTT | CASSLAGKGSYNSPLHF
NA | TRBJ2-7 | TRBV5-1 | NA | TGCGCCAGCAGCTTGGGGTCCTGGGGCATTAGCTCCTACGAGCAGTACTTC | CASSLGSWGISSYEQYF
TRBD1 | TRBJ2-1 | TRBV7-2 | NA | TGTGCCAGCAGCTTAGCATGGACAGGGATCGGTAGGCCCAATGAGCAGTTCTTC | CASSLAWTGIGRPNEQFF
TRBD1 | TRBJ1-6 | TRBV30 | NA | TGTGCCTGCGAACAGTCCCGGGCAGGGGGTTCACCCCTCCACTTT | CACEQSRAGGSPLHF
NA | TRBJ1-5 | TRBV7-9 | NA | TGTGCCAGCAGCTTAGAAGGAGATCAGCCCCAGCATTTT | CASSLEGDQPQHF
NA | TRBJ1-1 | TRBV29-1 | NA | TGCAGCGTTCGAGGGATGAACACTGAAGCTTTCTTT | CSVRGMNTEAFF
NA | TRBJ1-3 | TRBV6-5 | NA | TGTGCCAGCAGTCCACCCGGGAGGTTCCGCACCATATATTTT | CASSPPGRFRTIYF
NA | TRBJ2-5 | TRBV7-2 | once | TGTGCCAGCAGCTTAAGGACAGTGAAAGAGACCCAGTACTTC | CASSLRTVKETQYF
NA | TRBJ1-2 | TRBV11-2 | NA | TGTGCCAGCAGCTTAGATCCGGGTGGCACGAACTATGGCTACACCTTC | CASSLDPGGTNYGYTF
NA | TRBJ1-5 | TRBV24-1 | few | TGTGCCACCAGTAAGGTCGGCTCGGGGCCCCAGCATTTT | CATSKVGSGPQHF
TRBD1 | TRBJ2-2 | TRBV5-1 | NA | TGCGCCAGCAGCCCAAGGGACAGGGGGGAAGCCGGGGAGCTGTTTTTT | CASSPRDRGEAGELFF
TRBD1 | TRBJ2-2 | TRBV5-8 | NA | TGTGCCAGCAGCCGCGGGACAGGTGCCACCGGGGAGCTGTTTTTT | CASSRGTGATGELFF
TRBD1 | TRBJ1-2 | TRBV10-3 | NA | TGTGCCATCAGTGTCTTTTATGGGACAGTCCCCTATGGCTACACCTTC | CAISVFYGTVPYGYTF
NA | TRBJ2-1 | TRBV28 | NA | TGTGCCAGCAGTTTCCCCTTCAATGAGCAGTTCTTC | CASSFPFNEQFF
NA | TRBJ1-3 | TRBV7-2 | NA | TGTGCCAGCAGTACCGGGTCGAGCTCTGGAAACACCATATATTTT | CASSTGSSSGNTIYF
NA | TRBJ2-3 | TRBV24-1 | once | TGTGCCACCCAAACAACAGATACGCAGTATTTT | CATQTTDTQYF
NA | TRBJ2-7 | TRBV9 | NA | TGTGCCAGCAGCGAGGGAAGGGGAAACGAGCAGTACTTC | CASSEGRGNEQYF
NA | TRBJ2-3 | TRBV27 | NA | TGTGCCAGCAGGCCCATCTCTTGGGCGCAGGTTGGAGATACGCAGTATTTT | CASRPISWAQVGDTQYF
TRBD2 | TRBJ2-3 | TRBV5-1 | NA | TGCGCCAGCAACGCCCGGGCGGGAGTTGGGGGTACGCAGTATTTT | CASNARAGVGGTQYF
NA | TRBJ1-2 | TRBV7-2 | NA | TGTGCCAGCAGCTTAGATCGGGGGGTGGACTATGGCTACACCTTC | CASSLDRGVDYGYTF
NA | TRBJ1-1 | TRBV2 | NA | TGTGCCAGCAGTGAATTGGAGGGGAGAATGAACACTGAAGCTTTCTTT | CASSELEGRMNTEAFF
NA | TRBJ1-4 | TRBV4-1 | NA | TGCGCCAGCAGCTCAAGGCGGGGGGGGAGGCCTAATGAAAAACTGTTTTTT | CASSSRRGGRPNEKLFF
NA | TRBJ2-1 | TRBV19 | NA | TGTGCCAGTAGTATAACCCTTAGCGACGAGCAGTTCTTC | CASSITLSDEQFF
NA | TRBJ2-1 | TRBV2 | once | TGTGCCAGCACCCAGAACGGGGTTAAGTTGAACGAGCAGTTCTTC | CASTQNGVKLNEQFF
TRBD2 | TRBJ2-2 | TRBV19 | NA | TGTGCCAGTAGTACCCTCCGGGCGGGAGTAATCACCGGGGAGCTGTTTTTT | CASSTLRAGVITGELFF